This T cell receptor (beta chain) derives from a study of blood T cell repertoires in COVID-19. This table comes from immunoSEQ multiplex PCR, and its TCRdb copy is limited to in-frame clones, with some not included. The table includes some 110,000 clones, approximately 85% detected once. CDR1 is WNHNN and CDR2 is SYGVQD in the germline V gene (reference sequence). The CDR3 is made up of 11 amino acids. V was pared by 9 bases and J by 7 bases, with 4 bases of the junction left unmatched. Material for sequencing was peripheral blood. The chain is built from TRBV10-1 and TRBJ1-2; 8 bases match TRBD1. This receptor was obtained from a man aged 55 to 70 with acute or convalescent COVID-19. For the CDR3, the DNA is TGCGCCAGTCAAACAGGGGGTGGCTACACCTTC. Its protein product is CASQTGGGYTF.